This T cell receptor beta chain stems from a study of T cell clonality in common variable immunodeficiency. The CDR3 spans 18 residues. Germline CDR1 and CDR2: KGHSH and LQKENI. V was pared by 6 bases and J by 1 base, with 24 bases between. This clone has at least ten counts. Read data end 3 residues before the CDR3 end; the end is taken from the germline J gene. The assay was immunoSEQ multiplex PCR, and TCRdb's table has in-frame clones only and misses some. This repertoire holds tens of thousands of clones, and none appear only once. The material sequenced was peripheral blood mononuclear cells. The chain uses TRBV18 and TRBJ1-1; possibly TRBD1 for D (6 bases). The TCR was taken from a person aged 18 to 69 in good health. The CDR3 protein is CASSTKWAGVETNTEAFF. Partial CDR3 DNA: TGTGCCAGCTCCACTAAGTGGGCAGGGGTGGAAACGAACACTGAA.